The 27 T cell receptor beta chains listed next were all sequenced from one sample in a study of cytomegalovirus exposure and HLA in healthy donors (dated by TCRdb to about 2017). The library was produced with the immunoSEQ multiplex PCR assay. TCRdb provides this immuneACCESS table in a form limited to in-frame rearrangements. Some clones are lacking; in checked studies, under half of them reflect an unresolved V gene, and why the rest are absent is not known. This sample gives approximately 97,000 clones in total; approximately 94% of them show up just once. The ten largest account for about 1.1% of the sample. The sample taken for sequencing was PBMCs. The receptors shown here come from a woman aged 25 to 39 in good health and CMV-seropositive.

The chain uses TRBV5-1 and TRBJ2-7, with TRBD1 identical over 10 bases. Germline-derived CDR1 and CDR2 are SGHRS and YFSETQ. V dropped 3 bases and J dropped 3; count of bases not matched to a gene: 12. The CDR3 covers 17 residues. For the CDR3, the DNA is TGCGCCAGCAGCTATAGAACTCGGGACAGGGGAAACTACGAGCAGTACTTC. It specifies CASSYRTRDRGNYEQYF.

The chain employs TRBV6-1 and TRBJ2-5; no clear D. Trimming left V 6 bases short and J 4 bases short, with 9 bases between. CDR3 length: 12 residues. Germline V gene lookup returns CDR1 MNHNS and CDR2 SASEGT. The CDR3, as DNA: TGTGCCAGCAGAGCCTACGGAGAGACCCAGTACTTC. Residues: CASRAYGETQYF.

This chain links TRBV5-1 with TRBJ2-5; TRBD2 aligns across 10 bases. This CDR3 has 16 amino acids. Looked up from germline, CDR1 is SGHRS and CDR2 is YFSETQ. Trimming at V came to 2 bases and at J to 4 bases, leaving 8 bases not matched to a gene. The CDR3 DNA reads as TGCGCCAGCAGCTTATCTAGCGGGAGCAAATTAGAGACCCAGTACTTC. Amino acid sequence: CASSLSSGSKLETQYF.

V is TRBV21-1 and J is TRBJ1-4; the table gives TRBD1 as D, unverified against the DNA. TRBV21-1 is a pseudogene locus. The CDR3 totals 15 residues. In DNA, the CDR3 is TGTGCCAGCAGGTCAGAGGGGGAGATGGGTGAAAAACTGTTTTTT. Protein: CASRSEGEMGEKLFF.

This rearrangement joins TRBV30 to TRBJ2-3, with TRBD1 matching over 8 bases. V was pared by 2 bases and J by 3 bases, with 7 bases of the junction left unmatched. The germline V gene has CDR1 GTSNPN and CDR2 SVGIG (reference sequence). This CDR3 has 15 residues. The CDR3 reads CAWSMTGAPTDTQYF. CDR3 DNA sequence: TGTGCCTGGAGTATGACAGGGGCTCCGACAGATACGCAGTATTTT.

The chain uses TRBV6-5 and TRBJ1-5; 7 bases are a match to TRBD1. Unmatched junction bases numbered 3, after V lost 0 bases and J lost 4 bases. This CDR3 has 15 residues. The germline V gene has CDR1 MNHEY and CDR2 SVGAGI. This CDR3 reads CASSYSGDSNQPQHF. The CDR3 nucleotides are TGTGCCAGCAGTTACTCTGGGGACAGTAATCAGCCCCAGCATTTT.

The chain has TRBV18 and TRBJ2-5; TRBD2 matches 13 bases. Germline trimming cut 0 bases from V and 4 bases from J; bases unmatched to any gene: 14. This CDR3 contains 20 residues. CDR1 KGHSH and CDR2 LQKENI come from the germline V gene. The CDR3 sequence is CASSPPRGAGLAGEVETQYF. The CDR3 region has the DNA TGTGCCAGCTCACCACCCCGGGGAGCCGGACTAGCGGGAGAGGTAGAGACCCAGTACTTC.

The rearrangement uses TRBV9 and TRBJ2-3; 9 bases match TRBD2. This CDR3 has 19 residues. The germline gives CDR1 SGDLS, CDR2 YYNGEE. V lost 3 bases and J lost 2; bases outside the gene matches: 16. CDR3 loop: CASSGRRREGRAHTDTQYF. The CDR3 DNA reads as TGTGCCAGCAGCGGACGGCGGCGGGAGGGCCGGGCTCACACAGATACGCAGTATTTT.

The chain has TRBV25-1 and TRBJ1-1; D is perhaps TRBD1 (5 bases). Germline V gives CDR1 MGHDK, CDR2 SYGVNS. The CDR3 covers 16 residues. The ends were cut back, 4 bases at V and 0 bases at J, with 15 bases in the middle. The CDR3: CASSGWGLGVNTEAFF. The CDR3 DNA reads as TGTGCCAGCAGTGGGTGGGGTTTAGGGGTGAACACTGAAGCTTTCTTT. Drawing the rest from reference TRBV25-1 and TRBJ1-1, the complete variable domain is EADIYQTPRYLVIGTGKKITLECSQTMGHDKMYWYQQDPGMELHLIHYSYGVNSTEKGDLSSESTVSRIRTEHFPLTLESARPSHTSQYLCASSGWGLGVNTEAFFGQGTRLTVV.

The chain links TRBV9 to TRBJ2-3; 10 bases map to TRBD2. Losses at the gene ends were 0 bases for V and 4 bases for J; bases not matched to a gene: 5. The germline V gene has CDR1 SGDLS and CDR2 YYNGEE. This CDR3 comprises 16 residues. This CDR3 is CASSVVLAGASDTQYF. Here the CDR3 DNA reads TGTGCCAGCAGCGTAGTTCTAGCGGGAGCGTCAGATACGCAGTATTTT.

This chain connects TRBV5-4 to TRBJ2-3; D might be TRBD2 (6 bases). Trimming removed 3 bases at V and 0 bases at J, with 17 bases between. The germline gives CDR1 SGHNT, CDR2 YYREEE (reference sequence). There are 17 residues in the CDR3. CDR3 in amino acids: CASSSSGGVTSTDTQYF. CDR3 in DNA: TGTGCCAGCAGCTCCTCCGGAGGGGTTACTAGCACAGATACGCAGTATTTT.

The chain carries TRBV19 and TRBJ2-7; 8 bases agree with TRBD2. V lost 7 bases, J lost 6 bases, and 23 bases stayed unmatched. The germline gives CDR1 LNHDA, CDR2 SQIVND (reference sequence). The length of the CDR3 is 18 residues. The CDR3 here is CASKGGAHRGGNFGEQYF. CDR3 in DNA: TGTGCCAGTAAAGGTGGGGCCCACCGGGGGGGCAATTTCGGCGAGCAGTACTTC. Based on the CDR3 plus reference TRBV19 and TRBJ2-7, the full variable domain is DGGITQSPKYLFRKEGQNVTLSCEQNLNHDAMYWYRQDPGQGLRLIYYSQIVNDFQKGDIAEGYSVSREKKESFPLTVTSAQKNPTAFYLCASKGGAHRGGNFGEQYFGPGTRLTVT.

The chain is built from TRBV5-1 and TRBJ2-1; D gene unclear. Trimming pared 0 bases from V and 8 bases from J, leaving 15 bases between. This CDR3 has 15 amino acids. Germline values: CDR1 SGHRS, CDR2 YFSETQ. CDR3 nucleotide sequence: TGCGCCAGCAGCTTGGTGCGGCCAAGGTGGGATGAGCAGTTCTTC. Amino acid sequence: CASSLVRPRWDEQFF. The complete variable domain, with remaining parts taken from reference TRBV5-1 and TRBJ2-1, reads KAGVTQTPRYLIKTRGQQVTLSCSPISGHRSVSWYQQTPGQGLQFLFEYFSETQRNKGNFPGRFSGRQFSNSRSEMNVSTLELGDSALYLCASSLVRPRWDEQFFGPGTRLTVL.

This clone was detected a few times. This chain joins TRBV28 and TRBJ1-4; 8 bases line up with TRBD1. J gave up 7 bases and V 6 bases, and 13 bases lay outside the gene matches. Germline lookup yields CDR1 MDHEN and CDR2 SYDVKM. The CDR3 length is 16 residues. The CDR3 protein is CASSLSPDRVTEKLFF. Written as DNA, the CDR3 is TGTGCCAGCAGCTTAAGTCCGGACAGGGTGACTGAAAAACTGTTTTTT.

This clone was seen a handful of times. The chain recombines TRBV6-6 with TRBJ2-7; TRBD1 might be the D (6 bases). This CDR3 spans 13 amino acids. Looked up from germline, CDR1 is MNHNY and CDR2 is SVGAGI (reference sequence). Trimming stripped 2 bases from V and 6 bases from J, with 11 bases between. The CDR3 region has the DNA TGTGCCAGCAGTTACCTAACAGGGCGCGAGCAGTACTTC. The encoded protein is CASSYLTGREQYF.

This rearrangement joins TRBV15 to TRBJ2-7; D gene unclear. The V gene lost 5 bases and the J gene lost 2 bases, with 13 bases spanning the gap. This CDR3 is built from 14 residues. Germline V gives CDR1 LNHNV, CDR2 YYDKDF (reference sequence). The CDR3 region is CATSDSKPPYEQYF. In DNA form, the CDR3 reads TGTGCCACCAGCGACTCCAAACCCCCCTACGAGCAGTACTTC.

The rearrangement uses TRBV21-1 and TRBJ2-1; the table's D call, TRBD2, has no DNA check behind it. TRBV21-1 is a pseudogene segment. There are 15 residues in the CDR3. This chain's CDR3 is CASSIGGISYNEQFF. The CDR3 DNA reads TGTGCCAGCAGCATCGGAGGGATCTCCTACAATGAGCAGTTCTTC.

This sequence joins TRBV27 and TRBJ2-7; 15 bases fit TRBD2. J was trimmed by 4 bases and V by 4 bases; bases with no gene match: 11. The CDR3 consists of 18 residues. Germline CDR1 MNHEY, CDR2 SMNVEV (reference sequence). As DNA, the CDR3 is TGTGCCAGCAGTTCATCATCGGGGACTAGCGGGAGGAGGTACGAGCAGTACTTC. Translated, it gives CASSSSSGTSGRRYEQYF.

The CDR3 DNA follows: TGTGCCTGGAGCATGGGAGGGTACAATGAGCAGTTCTTC. Its translation: CAWSMGGYNEQFF. The chain joins TRBV30 to TRBJ2-1, with 7 bases that match TRBD2. V was clipped by 3 bases and J by 4 bases; unmatched bases: 3. CDR1 and CDR2 (germline): GTSNPN, SVGIG (reference sequence). This CDR3 has 13 residues.

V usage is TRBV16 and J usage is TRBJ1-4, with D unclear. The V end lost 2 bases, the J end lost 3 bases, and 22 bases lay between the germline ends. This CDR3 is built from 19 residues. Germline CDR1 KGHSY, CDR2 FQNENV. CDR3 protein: CASSQTMSGSGLANEKLFF. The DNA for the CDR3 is TGTGCCAGCAGCCAAACAATGTCCGGGAGCGGCTTGGCTAATGAAAAACTGTTTTTT.

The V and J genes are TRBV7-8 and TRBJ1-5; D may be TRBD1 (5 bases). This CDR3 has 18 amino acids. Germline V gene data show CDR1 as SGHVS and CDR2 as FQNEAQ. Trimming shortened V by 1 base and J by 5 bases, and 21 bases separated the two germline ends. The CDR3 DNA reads TGTGCCAGCAGCTTAGAACGGGCGGCAGGGCGTATATATCAGCCCCAGCATTTT. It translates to CASSLERAAGRIYQPQHF.

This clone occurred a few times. CDR3 loop: CASSFGRDEQYF. CDR3 bases: TGTGCCAGCAGCTTCGGGCGGGACGAGCAGTACTTC. The chain is built from TRBV11-2 and TRBJ2-7; a possible D gene is TRBD2 (5 bases). The CDR3 has 12 residues. From germline, CDR1 is SGHAT and CDR2 FQNNGV. Trimming removed 3 bases at V and 5 bases at J, with 8 bases between.

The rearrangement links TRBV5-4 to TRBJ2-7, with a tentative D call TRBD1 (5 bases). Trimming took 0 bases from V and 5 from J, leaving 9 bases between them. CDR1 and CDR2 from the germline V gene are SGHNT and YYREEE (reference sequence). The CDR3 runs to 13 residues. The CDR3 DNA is TGTGCCAGCAGCTTGGCAGGGAACCACGAGCAGTACTTC. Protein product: CASSLAGNHEQYF.

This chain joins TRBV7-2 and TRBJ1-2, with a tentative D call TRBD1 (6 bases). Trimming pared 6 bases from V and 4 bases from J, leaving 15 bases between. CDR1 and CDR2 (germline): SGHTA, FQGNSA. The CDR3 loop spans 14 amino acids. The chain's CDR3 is CASRADRRTYGYTF. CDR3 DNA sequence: TGTGCCAGCAGAGCTGACAGGCGGACCTATGGCTACACCTTC. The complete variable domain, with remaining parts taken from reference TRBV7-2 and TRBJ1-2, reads GAGVSQSPSNKVTEKGKDVELRCDPISGHTALYWYRQSLGQGLEFLIYFQGNSAPDKSGLPSDRFSAERTGGSVSTLTIQRTQQEDSAVYLCASRADRRTYGYTFGSGTRLTVV.

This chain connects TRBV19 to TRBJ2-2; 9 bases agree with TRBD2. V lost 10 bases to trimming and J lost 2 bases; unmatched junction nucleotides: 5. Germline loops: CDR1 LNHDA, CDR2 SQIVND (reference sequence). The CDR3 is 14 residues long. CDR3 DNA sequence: TGTGCCACCAAACTAGCGGGTAACACCGGGGAGCTGTTTTTT. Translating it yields CATKLAGNTGELFF.

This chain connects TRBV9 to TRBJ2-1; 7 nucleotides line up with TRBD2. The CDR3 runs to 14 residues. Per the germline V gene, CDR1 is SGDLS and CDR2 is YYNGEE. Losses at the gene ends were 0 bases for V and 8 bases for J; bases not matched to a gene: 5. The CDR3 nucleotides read TGTGCCAGCAGCGTAGGACTAGCTAACCATGAGCAGTTCTTC. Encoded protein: CASSVGLANHEQFF.

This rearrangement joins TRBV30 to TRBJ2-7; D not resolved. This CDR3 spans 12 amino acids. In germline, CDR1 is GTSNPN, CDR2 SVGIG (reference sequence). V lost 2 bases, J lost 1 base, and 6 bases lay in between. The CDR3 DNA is TGTGCCTGGAGTATCCATTCCTACGAGCAGTACTTC. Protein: CAWSIHSYEQYF.